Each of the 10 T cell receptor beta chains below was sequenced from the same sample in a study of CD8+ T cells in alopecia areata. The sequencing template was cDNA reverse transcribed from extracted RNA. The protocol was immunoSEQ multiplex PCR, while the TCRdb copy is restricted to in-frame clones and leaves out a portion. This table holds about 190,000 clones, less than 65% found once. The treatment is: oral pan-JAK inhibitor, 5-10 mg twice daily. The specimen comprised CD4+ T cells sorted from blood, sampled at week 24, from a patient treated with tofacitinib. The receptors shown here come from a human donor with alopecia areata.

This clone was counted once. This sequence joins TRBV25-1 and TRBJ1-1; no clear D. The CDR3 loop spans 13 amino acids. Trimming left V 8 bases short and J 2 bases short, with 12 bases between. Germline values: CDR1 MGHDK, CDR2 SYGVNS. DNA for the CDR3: TGTGCCAGCCACGACCGGCCAAACACTGAAGCTTTCTTT. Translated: CASHDRPNTEAFF.

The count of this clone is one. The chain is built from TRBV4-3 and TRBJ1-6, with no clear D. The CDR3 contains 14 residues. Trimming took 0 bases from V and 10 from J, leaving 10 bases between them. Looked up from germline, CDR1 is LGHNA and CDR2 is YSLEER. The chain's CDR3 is CASSQEERESPLHF. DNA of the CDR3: TGCGCCAGCAGCCAAGAAGAGCGGGAATCACCCCTCCACTTT.

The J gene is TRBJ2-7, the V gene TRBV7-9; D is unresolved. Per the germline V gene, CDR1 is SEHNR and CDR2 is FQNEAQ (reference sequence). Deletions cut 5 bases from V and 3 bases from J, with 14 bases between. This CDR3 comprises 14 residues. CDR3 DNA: TGTGCCAGCAGCGACAACCCACACCGCTACGAGCAGTACTTC. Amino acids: CASSDNPHRYEQYF.

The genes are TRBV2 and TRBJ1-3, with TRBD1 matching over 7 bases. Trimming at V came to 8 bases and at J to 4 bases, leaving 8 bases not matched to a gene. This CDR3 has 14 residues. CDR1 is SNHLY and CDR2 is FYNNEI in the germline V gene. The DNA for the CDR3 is TGTGCCAGCCTGAGAGGGGGCTCAGGAAACACCATATATTTT. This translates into CASLRGGSGNTIYF.

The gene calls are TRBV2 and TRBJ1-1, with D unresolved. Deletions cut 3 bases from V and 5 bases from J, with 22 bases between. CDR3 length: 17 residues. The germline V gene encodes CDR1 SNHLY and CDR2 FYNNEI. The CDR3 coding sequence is TGTGCCAGCAGTGAGACCCCTGTGAGGACGGCGGGGACTGAAGCTTTCTTT. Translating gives CASSETPVRTAGTEAFF.

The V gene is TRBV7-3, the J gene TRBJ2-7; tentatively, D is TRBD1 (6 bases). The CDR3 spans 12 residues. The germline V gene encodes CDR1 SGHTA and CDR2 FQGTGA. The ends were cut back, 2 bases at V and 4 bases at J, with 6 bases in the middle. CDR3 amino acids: CASSLQGYEQYF. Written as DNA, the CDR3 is TGTGCCAGCAGCTTACAGGGGTACGAGCAGTACTTC.

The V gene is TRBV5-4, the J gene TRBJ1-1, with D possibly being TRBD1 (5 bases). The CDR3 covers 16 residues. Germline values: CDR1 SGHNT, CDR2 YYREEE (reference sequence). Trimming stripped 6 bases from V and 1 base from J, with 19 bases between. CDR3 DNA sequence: TGTGCCAGCACCCCCCAGGTAGGGACGGAGAACACTGAAGCTTTCTTT. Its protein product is CASTPQVGTENTEAFF.

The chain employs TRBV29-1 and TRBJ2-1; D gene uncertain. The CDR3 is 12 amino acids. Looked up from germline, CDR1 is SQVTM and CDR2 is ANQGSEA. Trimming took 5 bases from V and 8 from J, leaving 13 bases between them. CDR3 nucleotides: TGCAGCGTTTCGGTCAGGTCTCATGAGCAGTTCTTC. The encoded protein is CSVSVRSHEQFF.

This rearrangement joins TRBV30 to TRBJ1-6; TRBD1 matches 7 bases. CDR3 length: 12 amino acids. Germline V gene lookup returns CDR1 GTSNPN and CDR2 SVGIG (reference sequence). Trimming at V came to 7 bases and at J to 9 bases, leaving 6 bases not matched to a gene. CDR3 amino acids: CAYRDRGSPLHF. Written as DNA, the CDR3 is TGTGCCTACCGGGACAGAGGTTCACCCCTCCACTTT.

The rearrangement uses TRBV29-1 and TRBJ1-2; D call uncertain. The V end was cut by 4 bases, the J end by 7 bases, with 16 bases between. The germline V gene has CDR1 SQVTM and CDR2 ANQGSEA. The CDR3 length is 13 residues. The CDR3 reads CSVAFSRVSGYTF. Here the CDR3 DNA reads TGCAGCGTTGCTTTTAGTAGGGTCAGTGGCTACACCTTC.